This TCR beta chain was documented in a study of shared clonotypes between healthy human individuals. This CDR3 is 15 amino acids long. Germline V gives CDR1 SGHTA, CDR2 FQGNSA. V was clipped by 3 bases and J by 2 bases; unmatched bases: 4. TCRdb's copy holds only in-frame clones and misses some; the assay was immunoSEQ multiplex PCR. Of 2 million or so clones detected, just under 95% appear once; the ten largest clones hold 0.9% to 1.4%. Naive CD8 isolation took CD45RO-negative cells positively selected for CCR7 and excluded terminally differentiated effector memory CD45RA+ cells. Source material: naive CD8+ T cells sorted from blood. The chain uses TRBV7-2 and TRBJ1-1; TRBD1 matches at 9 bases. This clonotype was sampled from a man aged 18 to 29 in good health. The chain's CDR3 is CASSLGTGFNTEAFF. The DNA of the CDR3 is TGTGCCAGCAGCTTGGGGACAGGGTTTAACACTGAAGCTTTCTTT.